The rows below give T cell receptor beta chains drawn from one sample of a study of T cell responses to AZD1222 COVID-19 vaccine. Here immunoSEQ multiplex PCR was the method, and the copy in TCRdb shows in-frame clones only, minus some. The sample has about 120,000 clones, roughly 87% seen once. The sequencing used peripheral blood, collected 28 days after the second AZD1222 dose. These receptors came from an adult who received the AZD1222 COVID-19 vaccine. Each CDR3 is given with its conserved first and last residue. The D gene is left open where the match is weak. The size entry is marked missing in some rows and otherwise reads once, few, many or a size class.

v_gene: TRBV5-1; j_gene: TRBJ2-1; d_gene: TRBD1; abundance: .; len: 15; CDR3nt: TGCGCCAGCAGTGTACAGGGGGCAGGGGGCAATGAGCAGTTCTTC; CDR3aa: CASSVQGAGGNEQFF
v_gene: TRBV28; j_gene: TRBJ1-1; d_gene: TRBD1; abundance: .; len: 15; CDR3nt: TGTGCCAGCGGACAGTCCAGGGGGGGGAACACTGAAGCTTTCTTT; CDR3aa: CASGQSRGGNTEAFF
v_gene: TRBV7-9; j_gene: TRBJ2-2; d_gene: TRBD2; abundance: .; len: 14; CDR3nt: TGTGCCAGCAGACCCGGGACTACCTCCCGGGAGCTGTTTTTT; CDR3aa: CASRPGTTSRELFF
v_gene: TRBV5-5; j_gene: TRBJ1-5; d_gene: .; abundance: .; len: 15; CDR3nt: TGTGCCAGCAGCCCGGTGGGAGGGGCAGATCAGCCCCAGCATTTT; CDR3aa: CASSPVGGADQPQHF
v_gene: TRBV6-5; j_gene: TRBJ1-4; d_gene: .; abundance: .; len: 14; CDR3nt: TGTGCCAGCACCCTACAGGGTTCAAGTGAAAAACTGTTTTTT; CDR3aa: CASTLQGSSEKLFF
v_gene: TRBV9; j_gene: TRBJ2-1; d_gene: .; abundance: .; len: 14; CDR3nt: TGTGCCAGCAGCGTAGGGGACTCTTACAATGAGCAGTTCTTC; CDR3aa: CASSVGDSYNEQFF
v_gene: TRBV27; j_gene: TRBJ1-1; d_gene: .; abundance: .; len: 14; CDR3nt: TGTGCCAGCAGGGGGCTACAGGGCAACACTGAAGCTTTCTTT; CDR3aa: CASRGLQGNTEAFF
v_gene: TRBV30; j_gene: TRBJ2-4; d_gene: .; abundance: .; len: 13; CDR3nt: TGTGCCTGGTCGGACGGAGCCAAAAACATTCAGTACTTC; CDR3aa: CAWSDGAKNIQYF
v_gene: TRBV3-1/TRBV3-2; j_gene: TRBJ2-3; d_gene: .; abundance: once; len: 14; CDR3nt: TGTGCCAGCAGCCAAGCAGTAGGAGGAGATACGCAGTATTTT; CDR3aa: CASSQAVGGDTQYF
v_gene: TRBV7-9; j_gene: TRBJ2-7; d_gene: .; abundance: .; len: 15; CDR3nt: TGTGCCAGCAGCTCCCAGAGGACAGCCTTCTACGAGCAGTACTTC; CDR3aa: CASSSQRTAFYEQYF
v_gene: TRBV7-8; j_gene: TRBJ1-1; d_gene: .; abundance: .; len: 14; CDR3nt: TGTGCCAGCAGCTTAGCTTCGGAGAGGACTGAAGCTTTCTTT; CDR3aa: CASSLASERTEAFF
v_gene: TRBV12-3/TRBV12-4; j_gene: TRBJ1-1; d_gene: TRBD1; abundance: .; len: 13; CDR3nt: TGTGCCAGCATTAGACAGGGGGACACTGAAGCTTTCTTT; CDR3aa: CASIRQGDTEAFF
v_gene: TRBV19; j_gene: TRBJ1-2; d_gene: .; abundance: .; len: 15; CDR3nt: TGTGCCAGTAGCCCTGGGTACCACGAGGGCTATGGCTACACCTTC; CDR3aa: CASSPGYHEGYGYTF
v_gene: TRBV12-3/TRBV12-4; j_gene: TRBJ1-3; d_gene: .; abundance: .; len: 13; CDR3nt: TGTGCCAGCAGGCAGAACCCTGGAAACACCATATATTTT; CDR3aa: CASRQNPGNTIYF
v_gene: TRBV11-2; j_gene: TRBJ2-1; d_gene: .; abundance: few; len: 14; CDR3nt: TGTGCCAGCAGCTTAGGATTTGAGGGCAATGAGCAGTTCTTC; CDR3aa: CASSLGFEGNEQFF
v_gene: TRBV3-1/TRBV3-2; j_gene: TRBJ1-1; d_gene: .; abundance: .; len: 16; CDR3nt: TGTGCCAGCAGCCAAGATATCACAGGGTTGTACACTGAAGCTTTCTTT; CDR3aa: CASSQDITGLYTEAFF
v_gene: TRBV7-2; j_gene: TRBJ1-5; d_gene: .; abundance: once; len: 13; CDR3nt: TGTGCCAGCAGCTTAACGGGGTATCAGCCCCAGCATTTT; CDR3aa: CASSLTGYQPQHF
v_gene: TRBV6-2/TRBV6-3; j_gene: TRBJ1-5; d_gene: .; abundance: .; len: 14; CDR3nt: TGTGCCAGCAGTTACTTCCAGGGTAATCAGCCCCAGCATTTT; CDR3aa: CASSYFQGNQPQHF
v_gene: TRBV5-1; j_gene: TRBJ2-7; d_gene: .; abundance: .; len: 13; CDR3nt: TGCGCCAGCAGCCCCCGCGGGGCCTACGAGCAGTACTTC; CDR3aa: CASSPRGAYEQYF
v_gene: TRBV19; j_gene: TRBJ1-6; d_gene: TRBD1; abundance: .; len: 17; CDR3nt: TGTGCCAGTAGCAAACCCCTAGACAGGGGAAGAGGATCACCCCTCCACTTT; CDR3aa: CASSKPLDRGRGSPLHF
v_gene: TRBV7-6; j_gene: TRBJ2-7; d_gene: TRBD2; abundance: few; len: 17; CDR3nt: TGTGCCAGCAGCGCAGACATAGCTAGCGGGGGGTTCCTCGAGCAGTACTTC; CDR3aa: CASSADIASGGFLEQYF
v_gene: TRBV3-1/TRBV3-2; j_gene: TRBJ1-5; d_gene: .; abundance: .; len: 14; CDR3nt: TGTGCCAGCAGCCAAGATCGGGGCAGTCAGCCCCAGCATTTT; CDR3aa: CASSQDRGSQPQHF
v_gene: TRBV7-2; j_gene: TRBJ2-1; d_gene: TRBD2; abundance: once; len: 16; CDR3nt: TGTGCCAGCACCCTTTCGATGAGCGGGGGGGCCTACGAGCAGTTCTTC; CDR3aa: CASTLSMSGGAYEQFF
v_gene: TRBV4-3; j_gene: TRBJ1-2; d_gene: TRBD1; abundance: .; len: 16; CDR3nt: TGCGCCAGCAGCCAAGATCCAACAGGGGGTGTCGAGGGCTACACCTTC; CDR3aa: CASSQDPTGGVEGYTF
v_gene: TRBV6-5; j_gene: TRBJ1-1; d_gene: TRBD1; abundance: .; len: 16; CDR3nt: TGTGCCAGCAGTTACTCGGTACAGGGGGGGAGCACTGAAGCTTTCTTT; CDR3aa: CASSYSVQGGSTEAFF
v_gene: TRBV6-5; j_gene: TRBJ1-1; d_gene: .; abundance: .; len: 13; CDR3nt: TGTGCCAGCAGTTTACACCTGAACACTGAAGCTTTCTTT; CDR3aa: CASSLHLNTEAFF
v_gene: TRBV6-2/TRBV6-3; j_gene: TRBJ1-2; d_gene: .; abundance: few; len: 12; CDR3nt: TGTGCCAGCAGTTATGGCAGCTATGGCTACACCTTC; CDR3aa: CASSYGSYGYTF
v_gene: TRBV6-5; j_gene: TRBJ1-1; d_gene: TRBD1; abundance: .; len: 14; CDR3nt: TGTGCCAGCAGCTTGACAGGGGGGGACACTGAAGCTTTCTTT; CDR3aa: CASSLTGGDTEAFF
v_gene: TRBV9; j_gene: TRBJ2-5; d_gene: .; abundance: .; len: 15; CDR3nt: TGTGCCAGCAGCGTAGCCCCTAGCAGCCCAGAGACCCAGTACTTC; CDR3aa: CASSVAPSSPETQYF
v_gene: TRBV5-8; j_gene: TRBJ2-5; d_gene: .; abundance: .; len: 16; CDR3nt: TGTGCCAGCAGTCTCCCCGGGGGATTTTCAGGAGAGACCCAGTACTTC; CDR3aa: CASSLPGGFSGETQYF
v_gene: TRBV11-2; j_gene: TRBJ1-5; d_gene: .; abundance: .; len: 13; CDR3nt: TGTGCCAGCAGCTTAGCGGATAATCAGCCCCAGCATTTT; CDR3aa: CASSLADNQPQHF
v_gene: TRBV6-5; j_gene: TRBJ1-4; d_gene: TRBD1; abundance: .; len: 15; CDR3nt: TGTGCCAGCAGCCGCTACTCGACAGGGGAGGGAAAACTGTTTTTT; CDR3aa: CASSRYSTGEGKLFF
v_gene: TRBV18; j_gene: TRBJ1-2; d_gene: TRBD1; abundance: .; len: 15; CDR3nt: TGTGCCAGCTCACCGCTGGACAGGACTAACTATGGCTACACCTTC; CDR3aa: CASSPLDRTNYGYTF
v_gene: TRBV5-8; j_gene: TRBJ2-1; d_gene: .; abundance: .; len: 11; CDR3nt: TGTGCCAGCCGGGCTGGAGGTGAGCAGTTCTTC; CDR3aa: CASRAGGEQFF
v_gene: TRBV19; j_gene: TRBJ2-3; d_gene: .; abundance: .; len: 15; CDR3nt: TGTGCCAGTAGTATAATAGGGACACGCACAGATACGCAGTATTTT; CDR3aa: CASSIIGTRTDTQYF
v_gene: TRBV3-1/TRBV3-2; j_gene: TRBJ1-3; d_gene: .; abundance: .; len: 16; CDR3nt: TGTGCCAGCAGCCAAGTCGGGGGCATATACGGAAACACCATATATTTT; CDR3aa: CASSQVGGIYGNTIYF
v_gene: TRBV2; j_gene: TRBJ2-7; d_gene: TRBD1; abundance: .; len: 13; CDR3nt: TGTGCCAGCAGCCCCAGGGGGTCCCACGAGCAGTACTTC; CDR3aa: CASSPRGSHEQYF
v_gene: TRBV20-1; j_gene: TRBJ1-2; d_gene: .; abundance: .; len: 8; CDR3nt: TGCAGTGCTAAAGGCTACACCTTC; CDR3aa: CSAKGYTF
v_gene: TRBV5-4; j_gene: TRBJ2-3; d_gene: .; abundance: .; len: 16; CDR3nt: TGTGCCAGCAGCCAGGGAGGCGGACAACGCACAGATACGCAGTATTTT; CDR3aa: CASSQGGGQRTDTQYF
v_gene: TRBV7-9; j_gene: TRBJ2-5; d_gene: .; abundance: .; len: 15; CDR3nt: TGTGCCAGCAGCGAGGAGGGGGGCAGATGGGAGACCCAGTACTTC; CDR3aa: CASSEEGGRWETQYF
v_gene: TRBV7-9; j_gene: TRBJ2-7; d_gene: TRBD1; abundance: .; len: 17; CDR3nt: TGTGCCAGCAGCTCCTACCACTCCGGGACAGGGGCTTACGAGCAGTACTTC; CDR3aa: CASSSYHSGTGAYEQYF
v_gene: TRBV7-2; j_gene: TRBJ2-5; d_gene: TRBD2; abundance: .; len: 17; CDR3nt: TGTGCCAGCGGCACGGGACTAGCGGGGGGGATACAAGAGACCCAGTACTTC; CDR3aa: CASGTGLAGGIQETQYF
v_gene: TRBV6-2/TRBV6-3; j_gene: TRBJ2-1; d_gene: .; abundance: .; len: 11; CDR3nt: TGTGCCAGCAGTCCCTTTGATGAGCAGTTCTTC; CDR3aa: CASSPFDEQFF
v_gene: TRBV19; j_gene: TRBJ1-2; d_gene: .; abundance: .; len: 13; CDR3nt: TGTGCCAGTAGTCCCCGGGACTTCTATGGCTACACCTTC; CDR3aa: CASSPRDFYGYTF
v_gene: TRBV25-1; j_gene: TRBJ1-2; d_gene: .; abundance: .; len: 13; CDR3nt: TGTGCCAGCAGTGAGGGGGAAGCCTATGGCTACACCTTC; CDR3aa: CASSEGEAYGYTF
v_gene: TRBV18; j_gene: TRBJ1-2; d_gene: .; abundance: .; len: 14; CDR3nt: TGTGCCAGCTCACCAGAGTCCAGGGCAGTTGGCTACACCTTC; CDR3aa: CASSPESRAVGYTF
v_gene: TRBV9; j_gene: TRBJ1-1; d_gene: TRBD1; abundance: .; len: 20; CDR3nt: TGTGCCAGCAGCGCCAGTAGTAAGGTGCGTGGGGGGGACAGGGCTGATGAAGCTTTCTTT; CDR3aa: CASSASSKVRGGDRADEAFF
v_gene: TRBV5-1; j_gene: TRBJ2-3; d_gene: .; abundance: once; len: 12; CDR3nt: TGCGCCAGCAGCTTGGTTATAGATACGCAGTATTTT; CDR3aa: CASSLVIDTQYF
v_gene: TRBV19; j_gene: TRBJ1-5; d_gene: .; abundance: .; len: 14; CDR3nt: TGTGCCAGTTCCCAACTGGGTCGGTATCAGCCCCAGCATTTT; CDR3aa: CASSQLGRYQPQHF
v_gene: TRBV2; j_gene: TRBJ2-3; d_gene: .; abundance: .; len: 14; CDR3nt: TGTGCCAGCCCCGAGAGGGGGACATCCCAGCCGCAGTATTTT; CDR3aa: CASPERGTSQPQYF
v_gene: TRBV5-5; j_gene: TRBJ1-6; d_gene: TRBD1; abundance: .; len: 13; CDR3nt: TGTGCCAGCAGCCCCCTACAGGGGGCGGCCCTCCACTTT; CDR3aa: CASSPLQGAALHF
v_gene: TRBV5-4; j_gene: TRBJ2-5; d_gene: TRBD2; abundance: .; len: 16; CDR3nt: TGTGCCAGCAGCTTCGGCGGGCTAGCGGGGTTTGAGACCCAGTACTTC; CDR3aa: CASSFGGLAGFETQYF
v_gene: TRBV18; j_gene: TRBJ2-1; d_gene: .; abundance: .; len: 14; CDR3nt: TGTGCCAGCTCACCAGAATGGACAGTCCCTGAGCAGTTCTTC; CDR3aa: CASSPEWTVPEQFF
v_gene: TRBV6-5; j_gene: TRBJ2-7; d_gene: TRBD1; abundance: .; len: 15; CDR3nt: TGTGCCAGCAATTCCCTAGGGACAGGGTCCTACGAGCAGTACTTC; CDR3aa: CASNSLGTGSYEQYF
v_gene: TRBV4-1; j_gene: TRBJ2-2; d_gene: .; abundance: .; len: 13; CDR3nt: TGCGCCAGCTTACAGTGGAACACCGGGGAGCTGTTTTTT; CDR3aa: CASLQWNTGELFF
v_gene: TRBV15; j_gene: TRBJ1-2; d_gene: .; abundance: .; len: 12; CDR3nt: TGTGCCACCAGCAGAATGGGGGATGGCTACACCTTC; CDR3aa: CATSRMGDGYTF
v_gene: TRBV2; j_gene: TRBJ1-2; d_gene: .; abundance: .; len: 12; CDR3nt: TGTGCCAGCAGTGTAGAGGGCTTGGGCTACACCTTC; CDR3aa: CASSVEGLGYTF
v_gene: TRBV25-1; j_gene: TRBJ2-7; d_gene: .; abundance: .; len: 15; CDR3nt: TGTGCCAGCAGTGAATGGGGGGGCCCCTCGTACGAGCAGTACTTC; CDR3aa: CASSEWGGPSYEQYF
v_gene: TRBV28; j_gene: TRBJ1-1; d_gene: .; abundance: .; len: 13; CDR3nt: TGTGCCAGCAGTCAGTCGGGGAGAGCTGAAGCTTTCTTT; CDR3aa: CASSQSGRAEAFF
v_gene: TRBV7-2; j_gene: TRBJ1-6; d_gene: .; abundance: .; len: 13; CDR3nt: TGTGCCAGCAGCTTGACAGAAAATTCACCCCTCCACTTT; CDR3aa: CASSLTENSPLHF